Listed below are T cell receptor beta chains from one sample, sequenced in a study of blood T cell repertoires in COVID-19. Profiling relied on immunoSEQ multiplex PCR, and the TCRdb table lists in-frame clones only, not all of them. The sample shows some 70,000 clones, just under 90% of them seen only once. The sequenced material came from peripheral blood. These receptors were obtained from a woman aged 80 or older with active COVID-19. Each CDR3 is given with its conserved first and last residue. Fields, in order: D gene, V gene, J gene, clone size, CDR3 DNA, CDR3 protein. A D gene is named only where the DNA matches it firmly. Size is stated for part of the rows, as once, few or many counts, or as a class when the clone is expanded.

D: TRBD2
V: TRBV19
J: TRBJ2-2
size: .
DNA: TGTGCCAGTAGTATTAATGCGGGAGGGTCTGGGGAGCTGTTTTTT
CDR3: CASSINAGGSGELFF

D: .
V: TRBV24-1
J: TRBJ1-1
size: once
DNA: TGTGCCACCAGTGATTATAACAGGGCTGAAGCTTTCTTT
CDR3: CATSDYNRAEAFF

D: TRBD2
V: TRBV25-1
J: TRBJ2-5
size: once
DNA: TGTGCCAGCAGTGAAACCGGGATAGCGGGAGTTTATGAGACCCAGTACTTC
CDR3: CASSETGIAGVYETQYF

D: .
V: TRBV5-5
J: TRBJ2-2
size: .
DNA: TGTGCCAGCAGCGGAGCCTTCACCGGGGAGCTGTTTTTT
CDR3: CASSGAFTGELFF

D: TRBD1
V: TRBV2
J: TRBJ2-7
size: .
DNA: TGTGCCAGCAGTGCAGACAGGGTCTACGAGCAGTACTTC
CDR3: CASSADRVYEQYF

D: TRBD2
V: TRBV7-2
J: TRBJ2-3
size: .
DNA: TGTGCCAGCAGCTTTACTAGCGCTAGCACAGATACGCAGTATTTT
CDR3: CASSFTSASTDTQYF

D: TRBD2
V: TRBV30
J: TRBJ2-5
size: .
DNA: TGTGCCTGGAGTCCAGGGACTAGCGGCCAAGAGACCCAGTACTTC
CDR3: CAWSPGTSGQETQYF

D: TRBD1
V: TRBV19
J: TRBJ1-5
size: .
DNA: TGTGCCAGTAGTATCGACAGGGTCCATCAGCCCCAGCATTTT
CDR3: CASSIDRVHQPQHF

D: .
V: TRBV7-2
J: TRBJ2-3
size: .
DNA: TGTGCCAGCAGCTTAGGGGAGGATAGCACAGATACGCAGTATTTT
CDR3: CASSLGEDSTDTQYF

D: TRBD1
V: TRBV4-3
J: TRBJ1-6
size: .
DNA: TGCGCCAGCAGCCACGTTGACAGGGCAAATTCACCCCTCCACTTT
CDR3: CASSHVDRANSPLHF

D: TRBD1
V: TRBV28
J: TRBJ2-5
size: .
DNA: TGTGCCAGCAGTCCCCGGGACAGGCGTGAGACCCAGTACTTC
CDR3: CASSPRDRRETQYF

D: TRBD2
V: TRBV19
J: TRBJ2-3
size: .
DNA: TGTGCCACACGTGGAGCGGGACTAGCGGGAGTCGATACGCAGTATTTT
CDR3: CATRGAGLAGVDTQYF

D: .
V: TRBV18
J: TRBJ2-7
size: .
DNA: TGTGCCAGCTCACCCCAGAATCCCTACGAGCAGTACTTC
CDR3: CASSPQNPYEQYF

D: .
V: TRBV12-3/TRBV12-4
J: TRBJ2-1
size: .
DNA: TGTGCCAGCACGGACAGTGGGGATGAGCAGTTCTTC
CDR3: CASTDSGDEQFF

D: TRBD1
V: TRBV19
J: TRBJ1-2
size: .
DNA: TGTGCCAGTAGTATCCCTCCGGGACAGGACGAGAGAGGCTATGGCTACACCTTC
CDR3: CASSIPPGQDERGYGYTF

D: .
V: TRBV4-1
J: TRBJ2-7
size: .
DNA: TGCGCCAGCAGCCAAGTCCAGAGACTTGGGTCGGAGCAGTACTTC
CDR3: CASSQVQRLGSEQYF

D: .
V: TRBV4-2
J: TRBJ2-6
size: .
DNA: TGTGCCAGCAGCCAAGTTGGCGGGGCTTCGGGGGCCAACGTCCTGACTTTC
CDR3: CASSQVGGASGANVLTF

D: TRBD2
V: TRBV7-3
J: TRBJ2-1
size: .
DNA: TGTGCCAGCAGCCCCCGGGGCCCTAGCGGGGCCGAGCAGTTCTTC
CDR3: CASSPRGPSGAEQFF

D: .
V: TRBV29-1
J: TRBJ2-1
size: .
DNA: TGCAGCGTCGCCCAGGGAGGCAATGAGCAGTTCTTC
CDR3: CSVAQGGNEQFF

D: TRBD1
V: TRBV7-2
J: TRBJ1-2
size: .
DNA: TGTGCCAGCAGCTCTCGGACAGGGCCCTATGGCTACACCTTC
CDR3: CASSSRTGPYGYTF

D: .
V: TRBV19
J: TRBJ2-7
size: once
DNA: TGTGCCAGTCAAGACACAAACGGCTACGAGCAGTACTTC
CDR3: CASQDTNGYEQYF

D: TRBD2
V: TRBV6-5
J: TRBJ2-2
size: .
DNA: TGTGCCAGCAGAAGCGGACTAGCGGTTACCGGGGAGCTGTTTTTT
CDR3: CASRSGLAVTGELFF

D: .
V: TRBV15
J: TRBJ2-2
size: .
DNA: TGTGCCACCAGCAGAGAGGGTAGCCGGGGGACCGGGGAGCTGTTTTTT
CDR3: CATSREGSRGTGELFF

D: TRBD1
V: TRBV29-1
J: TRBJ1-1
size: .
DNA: TGCAGCGTCGCAACAGGGGGCCACACTGAAGCTTTCTTT
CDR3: CSVATGGHTEAFF

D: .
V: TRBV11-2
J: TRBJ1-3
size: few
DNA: TGTGCCAGCAGCTTTACAGGGCCCGGCTCTGGAAACACCATATATTTT
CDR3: CASSFTGPGSGNTIYF

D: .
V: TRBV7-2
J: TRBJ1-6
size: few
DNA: TGTGCCAGCGTGAATTCGGGGAATTCACCCCTCCACTTT
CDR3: CASVNSGNSPLHF

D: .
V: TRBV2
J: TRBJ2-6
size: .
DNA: TGTGCCAGCAGCCCTACAGGATTTGGGACCAACGTCCTGACTTTC
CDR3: CASSPTGFGTNVLTF

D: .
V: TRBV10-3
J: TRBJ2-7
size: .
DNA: TGTGCCATCAGTGAAAAATTAGTCCAGTACTTC
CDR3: CAISEKLVQYF

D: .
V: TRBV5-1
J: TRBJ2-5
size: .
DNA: TGCGCCAGCAGTTGGGACTCGCGGGGGAGAGCGGGGCAGGGGGAGACCCAGTACTTC
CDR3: CASSWDSRGRAGQGETQYF

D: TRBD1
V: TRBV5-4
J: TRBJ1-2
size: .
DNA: TGTGCCAGCAGCTTGGCCTCTCGTAGGGGGCCGGGCTATGGCTACACCTTC
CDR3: CASSLASRRGPGYGYTF

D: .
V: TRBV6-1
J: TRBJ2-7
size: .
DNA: TGTGCCAGCAGTGAACCGGGGTTGGCTAATAAAGCCTACGAGCAGTACTTC
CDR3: CASSEPGLANKAYEQYF

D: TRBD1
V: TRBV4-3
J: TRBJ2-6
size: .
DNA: TGCGCCAGCAGCCAGTACTACGGGACAGGGGGCACTGGGGCCAACGTCCTGACTTTC
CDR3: CASSQYYGTGGTGANVLTF

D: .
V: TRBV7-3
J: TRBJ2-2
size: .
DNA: TGTGCCAGCAGCCCTACTAGGATCGGGACCGGGGAGCTGTTTTTT
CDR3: CASSPTRIGTGELFF

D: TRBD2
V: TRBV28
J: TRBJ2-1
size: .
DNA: TGTGCCAGCAGAACCACTAGCGGGGGCTCCTACAATGAGCAGTTCTTC
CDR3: CASRTTSGGSYNEQFF

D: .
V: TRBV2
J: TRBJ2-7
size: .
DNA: TGTGCCAGTCGACCACGGGGCTACGAGCAGTACTTC
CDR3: CASRPRGYEQYF

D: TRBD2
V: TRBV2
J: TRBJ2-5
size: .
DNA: TGTGCCAGCAGAAATAGCGGGAGGGTCCAAGAGACCCAGTACTTC
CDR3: CASRNSGRVQETQYF

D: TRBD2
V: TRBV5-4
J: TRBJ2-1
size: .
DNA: TGTGCCAGCAGCTTACCGGGACTAGCGGGAGGAAACAATGAGCAGTTCTTC
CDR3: CASSLPGLAGGNNEQFF

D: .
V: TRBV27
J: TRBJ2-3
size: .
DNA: TGTGCCAGCAGTTTACTTAGCACAGATACGCAGTATTTT
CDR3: CASSLLSTDTQYF